Below are 18 T cell receptor beta chains sequenced from a single sample in a study of blood T cell repertoires in COVID-19. TCRdb's copy holds only in-frame clones and misses some; the assay was immunoSEQ multiplex PCR. The sample holds some 80,000 clones, approximately 85% seen once. Sequencing was performed on peripheral blood. Every receptor here comes from a man aged 55-75 years with COVID-19, enrolled during active disease.

The rearrangement uses TRBV6-1 and TRBJ2-7; 7 nucleotides align to TRBD2. Trimming removed 3 bases from V and 3 bases from J; junction bases left unmatched: 8. Looked up from germline, CDR1 is MNHNS and CDR2 is SASEGT. CDR3 length equals 15 residues. The CDR3 DNA follows: TGTGCCAGCAGTGATCTTCCTGGCGGGGGCTACGAGCAGTACTTC. Protein: CASSDLPGGGYEQYF.

This rearrangement joins TRBV6-2 or TRBV6-3 to TRBJ2-1, with 9 bases lining up with TRBD2. J lost 3 bases, V lost 4 bases, and 13 bases had no gene match. Germline CDR1 MNHEY, CDR2 SVGEGT. The CDR3 length is 18 residues. CDR3 nucleotides: TGTGCCAGCAGTTCTCACATTTCCCCTAGCGGGGTCTACAATGAGCAGTTCTTC. The encoded protein is CASSSHISPSGVYNEQFF.

The rearrangement joins TRBV30 to TRBJ1-1, with 7 bases matching TRBD1. CDR3 size: 11 residues. V lost 4 bases to trimming and J lost 13 bases; unmatched junction nucleotides: 9. Germline V gene lookup returns CDR1 GTSNPN and CDR2 SVGIG (reference sequence). CDR3 residues: CAWTGTDLVFF. CDR3 sequence (DNA): TGTGCCTGGACCGGGACAGATCTCGTTTTCTTT.

The chain is built from TRBV6-1 and TRBJ2-3, with 8 nucleotides matching TRBD2. V was clipped by 4 bases and J by 0 bases; unmatched bases: 9. The CDR3 spans 17 residues. The germline V gene encodes CDR1 MNHNS and CDR2 SASEGT. The CDR3 DNA sequence: TGTGCCAGCAGTGCTCGGGGGTCTAGCGGGAGCACAGATACGCAGTATTTT. It yields the protein CASSARGSSGSTDTQYF.

This clone was counted a single time. V gene TRBV12-5 combines with J gene TRBJ2-1; TRBD2 is a possible D gene (6 bases). Trimming stripped 5 bases from V and 10 bases from J, with 21 bases between. From germline, CDR1 is LGHNT and CDR2 FRNRAP. The CDR3 contains 15 residues. The chain's CDR3 is CASGTLLGGEGEQFF. Here the CDR3 DNA reads TGTGCTAGTGGTACTCTCCTCGGGGGAGAGGGGGAGCAGTTCTTC.

The chain is built from TRBV27 and TRBJ2-7, with D tentatively TRBD1 (6 bases). Germline V gene sequence: CDR1 MNHEY, CDR2 SMNVEV (reference sequence). This CDR3 has 14 amino acids. V was pared by 5 bases and J by 3 bases, with 14 bases between. The DNA of the CDR3 is TGTGCCAGCAGTCAGCGGACAGCCCTCTACGAGCAGTACTTC. Its translation is CASSQRTALYEQYF.

As DNA, the CDR3 is TGTGCCAGCACCCCGGGACAGGATAATTCACCCCTCCACTTT. It specifies CASTPGQDNSPLHF. The chain is built from TRBV3-1 (or the pseudogene TRBV3-2) and TRBJ1-6; 8 bases agree with TRBD1. CDR3 length: 14 residues. V was clipped by 7 bases and J by 5 bases; unmatched bases: 4. Per the germline V gene, CDR1 is LGHDT and CDR2 is YNNKEL (reference sequence).

This CDR3 is CASSRTDTRNQPQHF. The CDR3 DNA reads TGTGCCAGCAGTCGAACAGACACCCGCAATCAGCCCCAGCATTTT. The rearrangement joins TRBV2 to TRBJ1-5; D call uncertain. The germline V gene has CDR1 SNHLY and CDR2 FYNNEI. The CDR3 is 15 amino acids. V lost 5 bases and J lost 2, with 13 bases in between. Filled out from reference TRBV2 and TRBJ1-5, the complete variable domain reads EPEVTQTPSHQVTQMGQEVILRCVPISNHLYFYWYRQILGQKVEFLVSFYNNEISEKSEIFDDQFSVERPDGSNFTLKIRSTKLEDSAMYFCASSRTDTRNQPQHFGDGTRLSIL.

J is TRBJ2-2 and V is TRBV6-6, with D maybe TRBD1 (5 bases). The CDR3 totals 14 residues. V dropped 8 bases and J dropped 2 bases, with 12 bases sitting between them. In germline, CDR1 is MNHNY, CDR2 SVGAGI (reference sequence). The CDR3 spells CASHKTANTGELFF. CDR3 DNA sequence: TGTGCCAGCCACAAGACAGCAAACACCGGGGAGCTGTTTTTT.

The rearrangement joins TRBV6-5 to TRBJ1-2, with 7 bases aligning to TRBD1. The CDR3 has 15 residues. V shed 0 bases and J 5 bases; nucleotides not matched to a gene: 6. Looked up from germline, CDR1 is MNHEY and CDR2 is SVGAGI. CDR3 protein: CASSYSGTEPYGYTF. In DNA, the CDR3 is TGTGCCAGCAGTTACTCCGGGACAGAACCTTATGGCTACACCTTC.

This clone turned up a few times. The V and J genes are TRBV27 and TRBJ2-3, with D tentatively TRBD2 (6 bases). Germline lookup yields CDR1 MNHEY and CDR2 SMNVEV (reference sequence). The ends were cut back, 5 bases at V and 10 bases at J, with 16 bases in the middle. The CDR3 is 13 residues long. The CDR3 loop reads CASSGGITYPQYF. DNA for the CDR3: TGTGCCAGCAGTGGGGGGATAACGTACCCGCAGTATTTT.

The chain carries TRBV25-1 and TRBJ1-2; 12 bases align to TRBD1. This CDR3 spans 16 amino acids. CDR1 MGHDK and CDR2 SYGVNS come from the germline V gene. Unmatched junction bases numbered 9, after V lost 2 bases and J lost 8 bases. In DNA, the CDR3 is TGTGCCAGCAGTGAAAATACGGGACAGGGGGCTAAAGGCTACACCTTC. This gives the protein CASSENTGQGAKGYTF.

The CDR3 spells CASSPPGGRPEAFF. The CDR3 bases are TGTGCCAGCAGTCCCCCGGGGGGGCGACCTGAAGCTTTCTTT. V gene TRBV6-5 combines with J gene TRBJ1-1; D is possibly TRBD1 (6 bases). Germline CDR1 MNHEY, CDR2 SVGAGI. CDR3 size: 14 residues. The germline V and J ends were trimmed by 5 bases and 6 bases, with 16 bases remaining between them.

The V and J genes are TRBV5-6 and TRBJ1-2; D not resolved. The germline gives CDR1 SGHDT, CDR2 YYEEEE. The V gene lost 4 bases and the J gene lost 3 bases, with 16 bases spanning the gap. The CDR3 covers 15 residues. CDR3 sequence: CASSGLRGLDYGYTF. Written as DNA, the CDR3 is TGTGCCAGCAGCGGGCTCCGAGGGCTAGACTATGGCTACACCTTC.

This rearrangement joins TRBV5-1 to TRBJ2-1; D is undetermined. CDR1 and CDR2 (germline): SGHRS, YFSETQ. The CDR3 is made up of 14 amino acids. Deletions cut 0 bases from V and 3 bases from J, with 7 bases between. In DNA, the CDR3 is TGCGCCAGCAGCTTGGTGTCAGACTACAATGAGCAGTTCTTC. Its translation: CASSLVSDYNEQFF.

The chain combines TRBV19 with TRBJ2-2; D gene ambiguous. Trimming stripped 7 bases from V and 1 base from J, with 16 bases between. The CDR3 loop spans 16 amino acids. Germline CDR1 LNHDA, CDR2 SQIVND (reference sequence). Here the CDR3 reads CASTDRQPLNTGELFF. The CDR3 DNA reads as TGTGCCAGTACCGACCGACAACCCCTGAACACCGGGGAGCTGTTTTTT.

This clone has only a few counts. The genes are TRBV18 and TRBJ2-7, with 9 bases matching TRBD1. The J segment lost 7 bases and the V segment lost 3 bases, leaving 16 bases of the junction unmatched. The CDR3 contains 17 residues. Per germline, CDR1 KGHSH and CDR2 LQKENI. CDR3 loop: CASSPTGGTGTPGEQYF. As DNA, the CDR3 is TGTGCCAGCTCACCTACCGGCGGGACAGGGACTCCGGGGGAGCAGTACTTC.

The chain is built from TRBV2 and TRBJ1-1; D is uncertain. CDR3 length: 13 residues. Looked up from germline, CDR1 is SNHLY and CDR2 is FYNNEI. V shed 6 bases and J shed 0 bases, with 8 bases lying between them. DNA of the CDR3: TGTGCCAGCAGGGTAGAGTTGAACACTGAAGCTTTCTTT. Its protein is CASRVELNTEAFF.